The 21 T cell receptor beta chains below all came from one sample that was sequenced in a study of blood T cell repertoires in COVID-19. Clones were read by immunoSEQ multiplex PCR, and TCRdb kept only the in-frame ones, dropping some. This sample has some 41,000 clones, with 90% to 95% found just once. Sequencing was carried out using peripheral blood. The receptors stem from a human donor in a cohort sampled during active COVID-19.

The rearrangement uses TRBV19 and TRBJ1-4, with 7 bases identical to TRBD1. Germline V gene lookup returns CDR1 LNHDA and CDR2 SQIVND (reference sequence). V dropped 5 bases and J dropped 5; count of bases not matched to a gene: 8. This CDR3 is 15 amino acids long. As DNA, the CDR3 is TGTGCCAGTAGTCTCACCGGGACAGAGAATGAAAAACTGTTTTTT. Its protein is CASSLTGTENEKLFF.

The DNA of the CDR3 is TGTGCCAGCAGCCCCTATAGGGGGGGCGGGGAGCTGTTTTTT. It yields the protein CASSPYRGGGELFF. The rearrangement uses TRBV7-3 and TRBJ2-2, with D perhaps TRBD2 (7 bases). V lost 5 bases and J lost 7, with 14 bases in between. CDR3 length: 14 amino acids. From germline, CDR1 is SGHTA and CDR2 FQGTGA.

The rearrangement links TRBV4-2 to TRBJ2-1; D possibly corresponds to TRBD2 (6 bases). The CDR3 extends over 11 amino acids. Germline values: CDR1 LGHNA, CDR2 YNFKEQ. V was clipped by 7 bases and J by 16 bases, with 17 bases between them. In DNA form, the CDR3 reads TGTGCCAGCATTGGAGGGGCCAGATTCTTCTTC. It yields the protein CASIGGARFFF.

This rearrangement joins TRBV19 to TRBJ1-4, with D possibly matching TRBD1 (5 bases). The CDR3 has 15 amino acids. Per the germline V gene, CDR1 is LNHDA and CDR2 is SQIVND (reference sequence). The V end lost 6 bases, the J end lost 0 bases, and 11 bases lay between the germline ends. In DNA, the CDR3 is TGTGCCAGTAGGCAGACAGCTTCAACTAATGAAAAACTGTTTTTT. This encodes CASRQTASTNEKLFF.

The CDR3 sequence is CASSFSWDRGNYEQYF. CDR3 DNA: TGTGCCAGCAGCTTCTCGTGGGACAGGGGGAACTACGAGCAGTACTTC. The chain links TRBV7-9 to TRBJ2-7, with 11 bases fitting TRBD1. Germline V gives CDR1 SEHNR, CDR2 FQNEAQ (reference sequence). J was trimmed by 3 bases and V by 3 bases; bases with no gene match: 7. This CDR3 is 16 amino acids long.

The V and J genes are TRBV7-9 and TRBJ2-1; a weak D match, TRBD2 (6 bases). From germline, CDR1 is SEHNR and CDR2 FQNEAQ (reference sequence). The V and J ends lost 2 bases and 9 bases respectively, with 11 bases between them. The CDR3 extends over 13 amino acids. CDR3 protein: CASSLRTSTEQFF. CDR3 in DNA: TGTGCCAGCAGCTTACGAACTAGCACTGAGCAGTTCTTC.

The chain recombines TRBV18 with TRBJ2-7; D is undetermined. The CDR3 is 13 amino acids. Trimming took off 2 bases at V and 1 base at J, with 6 bases between the two ends. Germline V gene lookup returns CDR1 KGHSH and CDR2 LQKENI. The CDR3 region has the DNA TGTGCCAGCTCACCAGTCACTTCCTACGAGCAGTACTTC. Translation: CASSPVTSYEQYF.

The chain is built from TRBV11-3 and TRBJ2-5, with 11 bases lining up with TRBD1. Losses at the gene ends were 5 bases for V and 4 bases for J; bases not matched to a gene: 6. Germline-derived CDR1 and CDR2 are SGHNT and YENEEA. There are 15 residues in the CDR3. The CDR3 here is CASSPGDRGVETQYF. In DNA form, the CDR3 reads TGTGCCAGCAGCCCCGGGGACAGGGGGGTAGAGACCCAGTACTTC.

The CDR3 nucleotides read TGTGCCAGCAGCCAAGCCTGGGGACAGAACTACGAGCAGTACTTC. Translation gives CASSQAWGQNYEQYF. This chain uses TRBV4-2 with TRBJ2-7; 7 bases fit TRBD1. Germline V gene sequence: CDR1 LGHNA, CDR2 YNFKEQ. Losses at the gene ends were 1 base for V and 3 bases for J; bases not matched to a gene: 6. The CDR3 runs 15 residues.

About this clone: The DNA is omitted, as the CDR3 cannot be located on it reliably, and the CDR3 follows TCRdb's listing. The gene calls are TRBV12-2 and TRBJ2-7; the table's D call of TRBD1 was not tested on the DNA. TRBV12-2 is recorded as a pseudogene. The CDR3 spans 17 residues, counting both ends. The CDR3 region is CASRLGHVGQGNYEQYF.

This clone was seen a few times. The chain uses TRBV14 and TRBJ2-5, with 9 bases matching TRBD1. The CDR3 sequence is 16 residues long. V shed 5 bases and J 1 base; nucleotides not matched to a gene: 8. From germline, CDR1 is SGHDN and CDR2 FVKESK. The CDR3 DNA reads as TGTGCCAGCAGCTCGGGACAGGGAACGGTCCAAGAGACCCAGTACTTC. As protein: CASSSGQGTVQETQYF.

The rearrangement joins TRBV20-1 to TRBJ2-1; the match to TRBD2 covers 11 bases. Germline V lookup: CDR1 DFQATT, CDR2 SNEGSKA (reference sequence). Trimming cost V 3 bases and J 1 base; bases outside gene matches: 5. The CDR3 has 16 amino acids. The chain's CDR3 is CSASHSGGASYNEQFF. CDR3 DNA: TGCAGTGCTAGTCATAGCGGGGGGGCTTCCTACAATGAGCAGTTCTTC.

The gene calls are TRBV19 and TRBJ2-1, with 7 bases lining up with TRBD1. Trimming took 0 bases from V and 2 from J; bases not matched to a gene: 4. Germline CDR1 LNHDA, CDR2 SQIVND (reference sequence). This CDR3 has 16 amino acids. The CDR3 DNA reads as TGTGCCAGTAGTATAGACCCGGGACAGCCCTACAATGAGCAGTTCTTC. Translating it yields CASSIDPGQPYNEQFF.

The V gene is TRBV12-3 or TRBV12-4, the J gene TRBJ1-5; D perhaps matches TRBD1 (5 bases). This CDR3 has 13 residues. The V and J ends lost 4 bases and 4 bases respectively, with 8 bases between them. CDR3 nucleotides: TGTGCCAGCAGTTCCCAGGGTAATCAGCCCCAGCATTTT. Protein product: CASSSQGNQPQHF.

This chain joins TRBV7-8 and TRBJ2-2; TRBD2 matches at 8 bases. Trimming took 6 bases from V and 5 from J; bases not matched to a gene: 5. Germline V gene sequence: CDR1 SGHVS, CDR2 FQNEAQ. This CDR3 spans 14 amino acids. The CDR3 here is CASSSSGLTGELFF. The DNA of the CDR3 is TGTGCCAGCAGTTCTAGCGGGTTGACCGGGGAGCTGTTTTTT. Drawing the rest from reference TRBV7-8 and TRBJ2-2, the complete variable domain is GAGVSQSPRYKVAKRGQDVALRCDPISGHVSLFWYQQALGQGPEFLTYFQNEAQLDKSGLPSDRFFAERPEGSVSTLKIQRTQQEDSAVYLCASSSSGLTGELFFGEGSRLTVL.

The rearrangement uses TRBV7-2 and TRBJ1-6, with 7 bases aligning to TRBD1. Trimming removed 5 bases from V and 6 bases from J; junction bases left unmatched: 7. Germline values: CDR1 SGHTA, CDR2 FQGNSA. The CDR3 runs to 15 residues. CDR3 DNA sequence: TGTGCCAGCAGCGTCCAGGGGGTGGGTAATTCACCCCTCCACTTT. This translates into CASSVQGVGNSPLHF.

The chain recombines TRBV19 with TRBJ2-2; D gene unclear. Trimming took off 8 bases at V and 4 bases at J, with 5 bases between the two ends. The CDR3 has 11 residues. CDR1 LNHDA and CDR2 SQIVND come from the germline V gene (reference sequence). In nucleotides, the CDR3 is TGTGCCAGTTTCGGCACCGGGGAGCTGTTTTTT. It translates to CASFGTGELFF.

The chain carries TRBV4-1 and TRBJ1-2, with 8 bases that match TRBD1. Germline CDR1 reads MGHRA; CDR2 reads YSYEKL. The CDR3 is made up of 20 amino acids. With 0 bases clipped from V and 5 bases from J, the junction kept 20 bases outside the gene matches. DNA of the CDR3: TGCGCCAGCAGCCAAGACCCGAAGATGCCCGGACAGGGACGGGGGTATGGCTACACCTTC. It translates to CASSQDPKMPGQGRGYGYTF.

The genes are TRBV4-2 and TRBJ1-6, with D tentatively TRBD1 (5 bases). Between the trimmed V and J ends, which lost 0 bases and 8 bases, there was a span of 11 bases. This CDR3 has 15 residues. Germline V gene data show CDR1 as LGHNA and CDR2 as YNFKEQ. The CDR3, as DNA: TGTGCCAGCAGCCAAGAGGAGATGGGGCATTCACCCCTCCACTTT. It yields the protein CASSQEEMGHSPLHF.

The V gene is TRBV18, the J gene TRBJ2-3; 13 positions agree with TRBD2. V shed 2 bases and J 4 bases; nucleotides not matched to a gene: 6. CDR3 length: 17 residues. From germline, CDR1 is KGHSH and CDR2 LQKENI. The chain's CDR3 is CASSPNGLAGVSDTQYF. For the CDR3, the DNA is TGTGCCAGCTCACCAAATGGACTAGCGGGAGTCTCAGATACGCAGTATTTT.

The V and J genes are TRBV5-6 and TRBJ1-1, with 11 positions matching TRBD1. Germline loops: CDR1 SGHDT, CDR2 YYEEEE. V lost 4 bases, J lost 10 bases, and 3 bases stayed unmatched. The CDR3 covers 12 residues. The CDR3 DNA reads TGTGCCAGCAGCATAGGACAGGGGGCAGCTTTCTTT. It yields the protein CASSIGQGAAFF.